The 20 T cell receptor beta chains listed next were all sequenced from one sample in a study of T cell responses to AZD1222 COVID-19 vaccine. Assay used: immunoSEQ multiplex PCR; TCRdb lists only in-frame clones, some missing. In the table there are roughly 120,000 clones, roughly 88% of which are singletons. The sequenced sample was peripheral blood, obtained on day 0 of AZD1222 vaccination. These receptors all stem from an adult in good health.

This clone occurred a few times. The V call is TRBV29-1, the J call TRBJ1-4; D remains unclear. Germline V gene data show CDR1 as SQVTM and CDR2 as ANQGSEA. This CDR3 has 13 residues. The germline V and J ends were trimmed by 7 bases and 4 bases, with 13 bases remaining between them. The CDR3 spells CSGSGPINEKLFF. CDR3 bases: TGCAGCGGCTCAGGACCGATTAATGAAAAACTGTTTTTT.

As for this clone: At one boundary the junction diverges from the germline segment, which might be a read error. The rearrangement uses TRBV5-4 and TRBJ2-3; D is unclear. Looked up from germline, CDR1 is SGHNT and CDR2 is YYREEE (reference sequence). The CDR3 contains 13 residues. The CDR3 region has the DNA TGTGCCAGCAACTTGGTTAATGTCGCTACGCAGTATTTT. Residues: CASNLVNVATQYF.

The CDR3 DNA is TGTGCCAGCAGCCAAGGGTTTCGGGCCGGGGGGAGAGAGACCCAGTACTTC. As protein: CASSQGFRAGGRETQYF. This sequence joins TRBV14 and TRBJ2-5, with 7 bases fitting TRBD2. Germline lookup yields CDR1 SGHDN and CDR2 FVKESK. The junction had 12 bases not matched to a gene; V was cut back by 1 base and J by 4 bases. This CDR3 has 17 residues.

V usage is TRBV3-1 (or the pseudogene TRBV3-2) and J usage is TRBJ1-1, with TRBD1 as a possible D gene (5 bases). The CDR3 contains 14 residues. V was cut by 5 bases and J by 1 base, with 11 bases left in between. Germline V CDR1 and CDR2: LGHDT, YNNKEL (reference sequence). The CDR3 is CASSTTGQNTEAFF. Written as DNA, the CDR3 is TGTGCCAGCAGCACCACCGGACAGAACACTGAAGCTTTCTTT.

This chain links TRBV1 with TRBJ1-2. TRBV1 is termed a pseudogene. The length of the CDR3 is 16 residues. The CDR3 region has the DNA TGCACCAGCAGCCAAGATTTGCAGCCCAAGACGATTGGCTACACCTTC. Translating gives CTSSQDLQPKTIGYTF.

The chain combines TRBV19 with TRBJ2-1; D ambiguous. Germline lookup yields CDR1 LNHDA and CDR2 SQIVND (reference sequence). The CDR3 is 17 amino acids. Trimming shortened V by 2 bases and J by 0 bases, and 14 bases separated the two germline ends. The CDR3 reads CASSISSSWSSYNEQFF. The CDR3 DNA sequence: TGTGCCAGTAGTATATCTTCCTCGTGGAGCTCCTACAATGAGCAGTTCTTC.

The CDR3 sequence is CASSERRAAEAFF. DNA of the CDR3: TGTGCCAGCAGTGAACGTAGGGCGGCTGAAGCTTTCTTT. The V and J genes are TRBV6-1 and TRBJ1-1, with D unresolved. The CDR3 runs 13 residues. CDR1 is MNHNS, CDR2 SASEGT, per germline. Trimming removed 2 bases from V and 6 bases from J, with 10 bases in between.

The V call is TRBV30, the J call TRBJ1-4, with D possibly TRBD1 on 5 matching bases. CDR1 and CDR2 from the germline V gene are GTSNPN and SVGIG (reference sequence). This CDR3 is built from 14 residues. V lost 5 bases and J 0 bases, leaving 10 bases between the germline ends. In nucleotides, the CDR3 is TGTGCCTGGCGGAGGGGCTCAACTAATGAAAAACTGTTTTTT. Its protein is CAWRRGSTNEKLFF.

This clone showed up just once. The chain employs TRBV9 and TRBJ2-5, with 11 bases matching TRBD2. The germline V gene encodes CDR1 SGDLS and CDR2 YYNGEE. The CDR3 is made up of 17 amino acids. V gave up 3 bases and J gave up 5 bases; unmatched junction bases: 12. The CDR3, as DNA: TGTGCCAGCAGCGCCCAAAATAGCGGGAGGGCCTATGAGACCCAGTACTTC. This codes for CASSAQNSGRAYETQYF.

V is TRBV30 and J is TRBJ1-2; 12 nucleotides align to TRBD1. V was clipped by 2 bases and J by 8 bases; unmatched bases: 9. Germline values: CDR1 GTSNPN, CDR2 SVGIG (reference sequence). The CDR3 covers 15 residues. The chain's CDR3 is CAWSKGGQGAQGYTF. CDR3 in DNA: TGTGCCTGGAGTAAAGGGGGACAGGGGGCGCAAGGCTACACCTTC. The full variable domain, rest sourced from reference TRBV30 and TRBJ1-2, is SQTIHQWPATLVQPVGSPLSLECTVEGTSNPNLYWYRQAAGRGLQLLFYSVGIGQISSEVPQNLSASRPQDRQFILSSKKLLLSDSGFYLCAWSKGGQGAQGYTFGSGTRLTVV.

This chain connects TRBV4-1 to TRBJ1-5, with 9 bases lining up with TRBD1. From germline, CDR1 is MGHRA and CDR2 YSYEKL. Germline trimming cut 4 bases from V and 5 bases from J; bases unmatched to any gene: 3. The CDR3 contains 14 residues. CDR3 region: CASSPRTGDQPQHF. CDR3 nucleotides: TGCGCCAGCAGCCCGCGGACAGGGGATCAGCCCCAGCATTTT.

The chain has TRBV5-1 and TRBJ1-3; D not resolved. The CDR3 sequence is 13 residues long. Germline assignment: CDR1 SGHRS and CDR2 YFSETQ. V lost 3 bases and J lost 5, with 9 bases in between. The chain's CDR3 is CASSSATRNTIYF. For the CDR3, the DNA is TGCGCCAGCAGCTCCGCCACCCGAAACACCATATATTTT.

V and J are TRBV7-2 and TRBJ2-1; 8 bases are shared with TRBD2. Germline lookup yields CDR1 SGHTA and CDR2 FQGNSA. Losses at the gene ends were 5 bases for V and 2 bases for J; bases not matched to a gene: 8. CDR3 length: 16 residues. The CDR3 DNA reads TGTGCCAGCAGCCCCTCGGGGACTAGGACCTACAATGAGCAGTTCTTC. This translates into CASSPSGTRTYNEQFF.

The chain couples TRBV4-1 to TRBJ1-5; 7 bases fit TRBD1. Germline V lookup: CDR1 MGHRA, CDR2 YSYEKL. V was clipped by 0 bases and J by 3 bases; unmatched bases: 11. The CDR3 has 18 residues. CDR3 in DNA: TGCGCCAGCAGCCAAGATCTAAGGACAGGAGTACCCAATCAGCCCCAGCATTTT. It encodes CASSQDLRTGVPNQPQHF.

The DNA for the CDR3 is TGTGCCAGCAGCGAACCAGGGGGTAGTGCACCCCTCCACTTT. Encoded protein: CASSEPGGSAPLHF. The rearrangement uses TRBV7-6 and TRBJ1-6; TRBD1 matches at 7 bases. The CDR3 is 14 residues long. The germline V gene encodes CDR1 SGHVS and CDR2 FNYEAQ. Germline trimming cut 5 bases from V and 11 bases from J; bases unmatched to any gene: 9.

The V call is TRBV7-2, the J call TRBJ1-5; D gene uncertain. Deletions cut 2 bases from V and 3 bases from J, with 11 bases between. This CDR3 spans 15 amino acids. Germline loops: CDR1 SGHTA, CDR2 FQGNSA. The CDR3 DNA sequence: TGTGCCAGCAGCTTAACTGACTACACCAATCAGCCCCAGCATTTT. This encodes CASSLTDYTNQPQHF.

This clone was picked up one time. The CDR3 sequence is CASSFGTSYEQYF. CDR3 in DNA: TGTGCCAGCAGTTTCGGGACAAGCTACGAGCAGTACTTC. The chain links TRBV12-3 or TRBV12-4 to TRBJ2-7; possible D gene TRBD1, 6 bases. V shed 3 bases and J shed 3 bases, with 9 bases lying between them. The CDR3 contains 13 residues.

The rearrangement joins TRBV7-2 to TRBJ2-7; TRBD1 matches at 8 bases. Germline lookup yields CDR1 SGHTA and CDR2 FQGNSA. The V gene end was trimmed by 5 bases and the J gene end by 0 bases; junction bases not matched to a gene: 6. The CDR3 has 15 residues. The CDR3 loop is CASSPGGGSSYEQYF. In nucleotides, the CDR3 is TGTGCCAGCAGCCCAGGGGGCGGGTCCTCCTACGAGCAGTACTTC.

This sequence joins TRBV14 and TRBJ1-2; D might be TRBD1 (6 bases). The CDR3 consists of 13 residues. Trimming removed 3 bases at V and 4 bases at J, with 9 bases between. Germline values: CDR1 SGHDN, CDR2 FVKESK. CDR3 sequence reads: CASSQGRGYGYTF. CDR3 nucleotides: TGTGCCAGCAGCCAGGGCAGGGGCTATGGCTACACCTTC.

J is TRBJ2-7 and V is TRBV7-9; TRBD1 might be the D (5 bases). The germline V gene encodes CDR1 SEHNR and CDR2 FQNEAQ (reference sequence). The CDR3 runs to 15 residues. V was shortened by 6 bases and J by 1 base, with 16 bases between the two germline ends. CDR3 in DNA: TGTGCCAGCAGTTTTACAGGACAACCTTCCTACGAGCAGTACTTC. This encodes CASSFTGQPSYEQYF.